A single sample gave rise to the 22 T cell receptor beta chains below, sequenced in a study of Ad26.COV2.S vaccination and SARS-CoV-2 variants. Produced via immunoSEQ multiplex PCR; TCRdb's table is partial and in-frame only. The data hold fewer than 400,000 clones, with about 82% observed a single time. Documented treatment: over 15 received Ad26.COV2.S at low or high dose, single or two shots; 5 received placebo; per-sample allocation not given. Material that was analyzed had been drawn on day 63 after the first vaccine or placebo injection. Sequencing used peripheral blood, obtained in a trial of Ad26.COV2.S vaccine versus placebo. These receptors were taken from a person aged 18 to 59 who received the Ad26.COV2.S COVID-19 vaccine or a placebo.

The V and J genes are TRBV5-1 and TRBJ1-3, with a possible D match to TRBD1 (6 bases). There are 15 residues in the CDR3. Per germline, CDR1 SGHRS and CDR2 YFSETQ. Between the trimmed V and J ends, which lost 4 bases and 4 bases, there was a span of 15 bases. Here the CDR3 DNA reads TGCGCCAGCAGCAATTCACTGGGGGGCGGAAACACCATATATTTT. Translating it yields CASSNSLGGGNTIYF.

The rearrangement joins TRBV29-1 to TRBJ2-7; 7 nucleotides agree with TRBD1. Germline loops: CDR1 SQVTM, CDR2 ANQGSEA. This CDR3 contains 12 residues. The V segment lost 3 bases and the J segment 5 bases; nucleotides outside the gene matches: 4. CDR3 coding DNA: TGCAGCGTTGACAGGGGGAGCGACGAGCAGTACTTC. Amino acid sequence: CSVDRGSDEQYF.

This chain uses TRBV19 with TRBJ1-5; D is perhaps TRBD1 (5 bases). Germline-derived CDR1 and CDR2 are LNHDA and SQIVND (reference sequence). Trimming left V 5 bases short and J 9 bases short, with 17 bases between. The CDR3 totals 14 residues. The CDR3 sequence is CASSHRDRRRPQHF. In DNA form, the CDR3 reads TGTGCCAGTAGTCATAGGGACCGCCGTCGGCCCCAGCATTTT. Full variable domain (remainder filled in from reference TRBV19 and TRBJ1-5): DGGITQSPKYLFRKEGQNVTLSCEQNLNHDAMYWYRQDPGQGLRLIYYSQIVNDFQKGDIAEGYSVSREKKESFPLTVTSAQKNPTAFYLCASSHRDRRRPQHFGDGTRLSIL.

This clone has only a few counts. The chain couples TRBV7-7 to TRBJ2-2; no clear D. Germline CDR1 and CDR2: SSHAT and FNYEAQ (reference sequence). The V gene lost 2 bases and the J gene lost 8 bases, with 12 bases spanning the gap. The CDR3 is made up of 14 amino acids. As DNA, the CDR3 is TGTGCCAGCAGCTTAAATCGGAATGAGGGGGAGCTGTTTTTT. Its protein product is CASSLNRNEGELFF.

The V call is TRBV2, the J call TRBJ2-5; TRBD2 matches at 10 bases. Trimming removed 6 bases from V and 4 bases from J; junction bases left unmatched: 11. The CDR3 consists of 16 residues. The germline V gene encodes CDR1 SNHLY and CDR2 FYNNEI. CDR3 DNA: TGTGCCAGCAGGCCGGCAAGCGGGGGGGGACGAGAGACCCAGTACTTC. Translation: CASRPASGGGRETQYF.

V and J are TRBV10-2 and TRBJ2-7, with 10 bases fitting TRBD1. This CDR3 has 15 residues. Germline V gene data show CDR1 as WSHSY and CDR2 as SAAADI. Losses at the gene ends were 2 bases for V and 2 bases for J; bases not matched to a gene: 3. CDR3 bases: TGCGCCAGCAGTGAGGGACAGGGGGATACCTACGAGCAGTACTTC. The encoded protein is CASSEGQGDTYEQYF.

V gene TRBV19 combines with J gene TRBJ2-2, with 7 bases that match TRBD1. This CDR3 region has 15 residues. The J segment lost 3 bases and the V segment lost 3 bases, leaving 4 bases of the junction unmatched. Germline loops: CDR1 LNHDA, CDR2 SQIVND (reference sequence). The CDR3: CASSMDGTDTGELFF. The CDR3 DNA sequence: TGTGCCAGTAGTATGGACGGGACAGACACCGGGGAGCTGTTTTTT.

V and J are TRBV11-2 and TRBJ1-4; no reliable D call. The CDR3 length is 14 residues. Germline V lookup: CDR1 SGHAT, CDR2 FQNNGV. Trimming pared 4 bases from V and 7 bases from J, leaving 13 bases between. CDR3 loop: CASSSPGVGEKLFF. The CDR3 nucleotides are TGTGCCAGCAGCTCTCCCGGGGTGGGTGAAAAACTGTTTTTT. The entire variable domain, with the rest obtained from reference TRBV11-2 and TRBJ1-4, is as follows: EAGVAQSPRYKIIEKRQSVAFWCNPISGHATLYWYQQILGQGPKLLIQFQNNGVVDDSQLPKDRFSAERLKGVDSTLKIQPAKLEDSAVYLCASSSPGVGEKLFFGSGTQLSVL.

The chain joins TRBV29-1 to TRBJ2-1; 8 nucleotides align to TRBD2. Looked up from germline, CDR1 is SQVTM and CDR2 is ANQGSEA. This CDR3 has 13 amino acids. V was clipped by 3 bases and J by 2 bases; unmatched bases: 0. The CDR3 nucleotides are TGCAGCGTTGACGGGGGGGCCTACAATGAGCAGTTCTTC. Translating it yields CSVDGGAYNEQFF.

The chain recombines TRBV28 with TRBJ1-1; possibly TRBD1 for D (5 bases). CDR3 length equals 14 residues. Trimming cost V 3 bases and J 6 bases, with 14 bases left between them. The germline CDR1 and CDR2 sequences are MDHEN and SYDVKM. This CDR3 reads CASSFAGFMPEAFF. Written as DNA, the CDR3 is TGTGCCAGCAGTTTTGCAGGGTTTATGCCTGAAGCTTTCTTT.

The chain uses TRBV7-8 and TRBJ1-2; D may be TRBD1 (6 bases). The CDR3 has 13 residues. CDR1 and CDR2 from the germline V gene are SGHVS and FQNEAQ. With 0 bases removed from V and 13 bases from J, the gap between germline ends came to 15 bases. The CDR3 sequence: CASSLAVLGAITF. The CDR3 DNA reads TGTGCCAGCAGCTTAGCGGTGTTGGGGGCTATCACCTTC.

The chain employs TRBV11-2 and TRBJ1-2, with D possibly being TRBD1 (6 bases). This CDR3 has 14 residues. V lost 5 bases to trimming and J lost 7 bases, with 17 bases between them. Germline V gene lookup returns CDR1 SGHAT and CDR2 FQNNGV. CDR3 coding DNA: TGTGCCAGCAGCCAAGGGGGGTTCCGAGGTGGCTACACCTTC. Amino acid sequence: CASSQGGFRGGYTF.

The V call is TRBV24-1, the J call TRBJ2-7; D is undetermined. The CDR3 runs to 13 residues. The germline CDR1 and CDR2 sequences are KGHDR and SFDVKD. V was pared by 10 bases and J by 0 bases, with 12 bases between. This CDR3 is CATSSPSSYEQYF. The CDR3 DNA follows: TGTGCCACTTCCTCCCCGAGCTCCTACGAGCAGTACTTC.

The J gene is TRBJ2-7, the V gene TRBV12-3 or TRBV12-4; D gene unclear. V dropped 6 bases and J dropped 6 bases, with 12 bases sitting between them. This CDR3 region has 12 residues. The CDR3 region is CASSSHLGEQYF. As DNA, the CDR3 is TGTGCCAGCAGCTCCCACTTAGGCGAGCAGTACTTC.

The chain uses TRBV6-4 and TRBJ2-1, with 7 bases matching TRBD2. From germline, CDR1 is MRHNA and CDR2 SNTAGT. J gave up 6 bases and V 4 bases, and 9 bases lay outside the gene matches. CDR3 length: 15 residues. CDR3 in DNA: TGTGCCAGCAGTGTCGAGCGGGGTGTTGTCAATGAGCAGTTCTTC. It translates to CASSVERGVVNEQFF.

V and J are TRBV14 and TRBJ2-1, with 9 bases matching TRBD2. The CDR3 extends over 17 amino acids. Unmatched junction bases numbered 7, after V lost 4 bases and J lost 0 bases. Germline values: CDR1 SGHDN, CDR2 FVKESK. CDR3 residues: CASSPLAGQTSYNEQFF. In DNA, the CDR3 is TGTGCCAGCAGCCCTCTAGCGGGACAAACCTCCTACAATGAGCAGTTCTTC.

The CDR3 region has the DNA TGTGCCAGCTCACCAGAAACTTCTTACTCTGGAAACACCATATATTTT. Its translation is CASSPETSYSGNTIYF. The J gene is TRBJ1-3, the V gene TRBV18; D ambiguous. The CDR3 is 16 amino acids. The germline V gene has CDR1 KGHSH and CDR2 LQKENI. The V end was cut by 2 bases, the J end by 0 bases, with 11 bases between.

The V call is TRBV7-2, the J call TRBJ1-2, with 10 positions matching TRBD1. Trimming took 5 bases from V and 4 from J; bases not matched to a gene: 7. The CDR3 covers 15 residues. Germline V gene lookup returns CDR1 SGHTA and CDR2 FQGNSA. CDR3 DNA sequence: TGTGCCAGCAGCAGATCGGGACAGGGGATCTATGGCTACACCTTC. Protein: CASSRSGQGIYGYTF.

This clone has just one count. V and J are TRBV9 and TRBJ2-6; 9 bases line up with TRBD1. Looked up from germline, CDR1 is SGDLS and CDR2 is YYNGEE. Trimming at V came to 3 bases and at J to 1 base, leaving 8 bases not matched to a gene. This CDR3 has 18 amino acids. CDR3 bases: TGTGCCAGCAGCGCCGTCCCGGGACAGGGATCTGGGGCCAACGTCCTGACTTTC. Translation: CASSAVPGQGSGANVLTF.

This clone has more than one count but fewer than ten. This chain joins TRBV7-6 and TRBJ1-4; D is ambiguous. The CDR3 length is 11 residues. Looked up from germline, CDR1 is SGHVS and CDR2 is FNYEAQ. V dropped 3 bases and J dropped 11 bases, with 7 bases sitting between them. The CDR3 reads CASSFGEKLFF. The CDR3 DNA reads TGTGCCAGCAGCTTCGGGGAGAAACTGTTTTTT.

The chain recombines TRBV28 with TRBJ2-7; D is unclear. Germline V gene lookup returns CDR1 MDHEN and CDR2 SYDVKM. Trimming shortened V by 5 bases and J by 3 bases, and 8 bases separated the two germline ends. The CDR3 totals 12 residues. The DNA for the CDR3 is TGTGCCAGCAGTCCAACAGTCTACGAGCAGTACTTC. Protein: CASSPTVYEQYF.

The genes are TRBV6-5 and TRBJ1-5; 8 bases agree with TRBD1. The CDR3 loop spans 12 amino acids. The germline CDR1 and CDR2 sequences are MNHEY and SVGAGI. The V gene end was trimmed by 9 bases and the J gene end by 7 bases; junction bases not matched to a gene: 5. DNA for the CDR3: TGTGCCAGTAATGGACAGGGCCAGCCCCAGCATTTT. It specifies CASNGQGQPQHF.